The T cell receptor beta chain described here comes from a study of T cell repertoires in cytomegalovirus infection. Study as a whole: In public TCR beta signatures, there were indications of both CMV infection and matching HLA type.

TCRdb re-called the reads with MiXCR, one entry per CDR3 protein. This table holds 350,000 to 500,000 distinct CDR3 sequences, approximately 32% found once. The V gene's germline CDR1 is SGHTA and CDR2 FQGNSA. The V segment lost 5 bases and the J segment 8 bases; nucleotides outside the gene matches: 10. The CDR3 loop spans 16 amino acids. At least ten counts were recorded for this clonotype. The rearrangement links TRBV7-2 to TRBJ1-4; 11 bases line up with TRBD1. This TCR was sampled from a human donor in good health (CMV status not recorded). Some clones in this sample may be carry-over from other donors' samples. Sequenced material: PBMCs. The CDR3 spells CASSPGQGAEWEKLFF. The CDR3 region has the DNA TGTGCCAGCAGCCCAGGACAGGGGGCGGAGTGGGAAAAACTGTTTTTT.